This entry describes one TCR beta chain. The antigen it binds to is not known. Nothing much larger sits one base from this clone, and base qualities are not available. TCRbeta CDR3 regions were amplified from genomic DNA by means of the immunoSEQ Assay, a bias-controlled multiplex PCR. The study's processing was this. The number of nucleated cells in each sample was estimated by amplification of reference gene primers within the assay. To quantify the absolute abundance of each unique TCRbeta CDR3 rearrangement, sequence reads were collapsed and filtered. Productive Simpson clonality was computed per sample as the square root of Simpson's diversity index over productive rearrangements. The immuneACCESS repertoire file appears here via TCRdb, limited to in-frame rearrangements. These files lack a portion of the clones; in checked studies, under half of the deficit traces to unresolved V genes, and the cause of the others is not known. That table supplies the V and J calls and clone size; D and trimming were determined from the DNA. The sample includes about 190,000 clones, with about 81% observed a single time. The top ten clones comprise approximately 3% of the sample.

The data originate from a study of blood T cell repertoires in COVID-19 (dated by TCRdb to the early 2020s). About the full investigation: Samples from collaborators originated in the United States, Italy and Spain and spanned both the acute and convalescent phases of COVID-19. The material from the prospective study consisted of cDNA or gDNA derived from T cells, B-cell-depleted T cells, or PBMCs. Subjects who had been exposed to COVID-19, were actively infected with it, or had recovered from it provided the deeply sampled blood TCRbeta repertoires that made up the dataset. The repertoires were made available in a free public database intended to serve as a resource for research on the immune response to SARS-CoV-2. Samples were obtained from the ongoing ImmuneRACE study (first 160 participants) and from some 1,200 subjects provided by 6 global collaborators. A de-identified subject ID, COVID-19 status, age in years and sex were almost always included in the sample metadata. Where available, HLA class I and class II types were obtained from metadata supplied by the sample provider rather than from assay-based typing. What the work shows at the level of the full study, not this receptor alone: The quantity of clinical and demographic metadata differed by source and by participant and was supplied without curation.

For CDR1 and CDR2, the germline V gene lists SQVTM and ANQGSEA. The junction carries 19 bases between V and J, which are trimmed by 1 base and 0 bases respectively. The CDR3 numbers 19 residues from cysteine through phenylalanine. The DNA shown is the 57-base CDR3, in frame from base 1. In the prospective study, participants were roughly 18 to 89 years old, resided in approximately 22 geographic areas of the United States, and were enrolled through a virtual design. Cohort assignment in the prospective study relied on participant-reported clinical history from a screening survey and a study questionnaire. For ImmuneRACE Cohort 3, a participant was defined as recovered based on two consecutive negative NP/OP PCR tests, clearance by a healthcare professional, or resolution of symptoms. Mobile phlebotomists in the prospective study collected whole blood, serum and a nasopharyngeal or oropharyngeal swab from every participant. Participants in the prospective study had the option to provide additional blood draws and questionnaires over an approximately two-month period. Prospective study blood samples were shipped either frozen or at room temperature before DNA extraction.

The sequenced sample consisted of PBMCs or T cells enriched from blood (not recorded which). The V and J genes are TRBV29-1 and TRBJ2-6; TRBD1 is a weak D gene call, 6 bases matching. The sequence was collected from a young woman who had recovered from COVID-19. The CDR3 corresponds to CSVEVGKQGPYSGANVLTF. At the DNA level, the sequence is TGCAGCGTTGAAGTTGGCAAACAGGGACCATACTCTGGGGCCAACGTCCTGACTTTC.